This T cell receptor (beta chain) was recorded in a study of blood T cell repertoires in COVID-19. The V and J ends lost 6 bases and 6 bases, in that order; junction bases with no gene match: 8. Germline CDR1 reads MNHEY; CDR2 reads SMNVEV (reference sequence). The CDR3 consists of 16 residues. Here immunoSEQ multiplex PCR was the method, and the copy in TCRdb shows in-frame clones only, minus some. The sample has roughly 38,000 clones; nearly 90% are singletons. The sequenced sample consisted of peripheral blood. The genes are TRBV27 and TRBJ2-2, with 12 positions matching TRBD2. The clonotype comes from a man between 60 and 75 years old with active or convalescent COVID-19. The CDR3 loop is CASRNPSGRAPGELFF. The CDR3 bases are TGTGCCAGCAGAAACCCTAGCGGGAGGGCCCCCGGGGAGCTGTTTTTT.